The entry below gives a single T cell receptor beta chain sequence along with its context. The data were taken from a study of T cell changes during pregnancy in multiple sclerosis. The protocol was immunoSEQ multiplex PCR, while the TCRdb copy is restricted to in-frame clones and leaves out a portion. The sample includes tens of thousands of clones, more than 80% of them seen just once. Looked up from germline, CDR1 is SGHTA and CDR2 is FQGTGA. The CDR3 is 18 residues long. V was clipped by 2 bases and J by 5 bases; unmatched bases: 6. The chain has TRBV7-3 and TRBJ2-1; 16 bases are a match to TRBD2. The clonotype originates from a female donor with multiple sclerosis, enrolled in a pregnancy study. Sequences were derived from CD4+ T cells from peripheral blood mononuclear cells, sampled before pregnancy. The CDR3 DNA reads TGTGCCAGCAGCTTACCCCCGGGACTAGCGGGAGGGCACAATGAGCAGTTCTTC. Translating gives CASSLPPGLAGGHNEQFF.